The rows below give T cell receptor beta chains drawn from one sample of a study of cytomegalovirus exposure and HLA in healthy donors. Method: immunoSEQ multiplex PCR; TCRdb's copy keeps in-frame clones and lacks some. The sample lists 150,000 or so clones, approximately 84% seen once, with around 0.37% in the top ten. The sequenced material came from PBMCs. Source of these receptors: a boy between 2 and 10 years old in good health and CMV-seronegative. Each CDR3 is given with its conserved first and last residue. The D gene is left open where the match is weak. Clone size is stated in some rows and not others, as once, few, many or a class when expanded.

d_call,v_call,j_call,clone_size,cdr3_aa,cdr3_nt
TRBD1,TRBV5-1,TRBJ1-2,once,CASSTGQGEGYTF,TGCGCCAGCAGCACCGGACAGGGAGAGGGCTACACCTTC
NA,TRBV10-1,TRBJ2-3,NA,CASSSRGSGDTQYF,TGCGCCAGCAGTTCTAGGGGTAGTGGAGATACGCAGTATTTT
TRBD1,TRBV19,TRBJ2-7,NA,CASSIDRDYEQYF,TGTGCCAGTAGTATCGACAGGGATTACGAGCAGTACTTC
TRBD1,TRBV5-1,TRBJ2-1,once,CASSLGGQGLNEQFF,TGCGCCAGCAGCTTGGGGGGACAGGGGTTGAATGAGCAGTTCTTC
NA,TRBV2,TRBJ2-2,NA,CASSVTGANTGELFF,TGTGCCAGCAGTGTTACGGGTGCGAACACCGGGGAGCTGTTTTTT
NA,TRBV27,TRBJ1-1,NA,CASSLRGGTEAFF,TGTGCCAGCAGTTTAAGGGGGGGCACTGAAGCTTTCTTT
TRBD1,TRBV19,TRBJ1-1,NA,CASSRGQGGPRTEAFF,TGTGCCAGTAGCCGAGGACAGGGTGGGCCGAGGACTGAAGCTTTCTTT
TRBD2,TRBV27,TRBJ2-1,NA,CASSFVAGSSYNEQFF,TGTGCCAGCAGTTTCGTAGCGGGGAGCTCCTACAATGAGCAGTTCTTC
TRBD1,TRBV18,TRBJ2-2,NA,CASSPRDRSPGELFF,TGTGCCAGCTCACCACGGGACAGGTCACCGGGGGAGCTGTTTTTT
TRBD2,TRBV5-1,TRBJ2-3,NA,CASSWWASGETDTQYF,TGCGCCAGCAGCTGGTGGGCTAGCGGGGAGACAGATACGCAGTATTTT
NA,TRBV6-5,TRBJ1-1,NA,CASRLTNLNTEAFF,TGTGCCAGCAGACTGACAAACTTGAACACTGAAGCTTTCTTT
NA,TRBV2,TRBJ1-1,NA,CASTWDKNTEAFF,TGTGCCAGCACCTGGGACAAGAACACTGAAGCTTTCTTT
TRBD1,TRBV30,TRBJ1-5,NA,CACQQGAAQPQHF,TGTGCCTGTCAACAGGGGGCTGCTCAGCCCCAGCATTTT
NA,TRBV7-9,TRBJ1-5,once,CASSSGGRSNQPQHF,TGTGCCAGCAGCTCAGGAGGCAGATCCAATCAGCCCCAGCATTTT
TRBD1,TRBV27,TRBJ2-3,NA,CASPAAGTGADTQYF,TGTGCCAGCCCGGCGGCAGGGACAGGGGCAGATACGCAGTATTTT
TRBD2,TRBV28,TRBJ2-7,NA,CASTQPAGGNYEQYF,TGTGCCAGCACCCAACCGGCGGGAGGTAACTACGAGCAGTACTTC
NA,TRBV2,TRBJ2-1,NA,CASSDLGQQFF,TGTGCCAGCAGCGACCTGGGGCAGCAGTTCTTC
TRBD1,TRBV29-1,TRBJ2-5,NA,CSAHSGTGVEQYF,TGCAGCGCCCACTCTGGGACAGGGGTTGAGCAGTACTTC
NA,TRBV9,TRBJ1-1,NA,CASSVHHTRMRVTEAFF,TGTGCCAGCAGCGTCCACCACACCAGGATGCGGGTAACTGAAGCTTTCTTT
NA,TRBV9,TRBJ2-3,NA,CASSVGADTQYF,TGTGCCAGCAGCGTAGGAGCAGATACGCAGTATTTT
NA,TRBV7-2,TRBJ1-4,NA,CASRKGATNEKLFF,TGTGCCAGCAGGAAGGGGGCAACTAATGAAAAACTGTTTTTT
NA,TRBV7-3,TRBJ2-2,NA,CASSLLATSNTGELFF,TGTGCCAGCAGCTTACTAGCAACCTCGAACACCGGGGAGCTGTTTTTT
NA,TRBV27,TRBJ2-3,NA,CASSLLQGRGTDTQYF,TGTGCCAGCAGTCTGTTACAGGGAAGGGGCACAGATACGCAGTATTTT
TRBD1,TRBV19,TRBJ1-1,NA,CASIPRNGQGNTEAFF,TGTGCCAGTATCCCCCGGAACGGACAGGGAAACACTGAAGCTTTCTTT
NA,TRBV27,TRBJ2-7,NA,CASSPVEGGYEQYF,TGTGCCAGCAGTCCCGTGGAGGGCGGCTACGAGCAGTACTTC
NA,TRBV28,TRBJ2-7,NA,CASSRQASYEQYF,TGTGCCAGCAGTCGGCAGGCGTCCTACGAGCAGTACTTC
TRBD1,TRBV12-5,TRBJ1-5,NA,CASGIDRVGNQPQHF,TGTGCTAGTGGGATAGACAGGGTGGGCAATCAGCCCCAGCATTTT
TRBD1,TRBV6-1,TRBJ2-7,once,CASSAWGGTGIYEQYF,TGTGCCAGCAGTGCCTGGGGAGGGACAGGGATCTACGAGCAGTACTTC
TRBD1,TRBV28,TRBJ1-2,NA,CATTGSRKGYTF,TGTGCCACGACAGGGAGCAGGAAAGGCTACACCTTC
TRBD1,TRBV29-1,TRBJ1-1,few,CSVEGQFSEAFF,TGCAGCGTTGAGGGACAGTTCTCTGAAGCTTTCTTT
NA,TRBV4-1,TRBJ2-2,NA,CASSQGSVGVSTGELFF,TGCGCCAGCAGCCAAGGGTCAGTAGGGGTTAGCACCGGGGAGCTGTTTTTT
NA,TRBV27,TRBJ1-1,few,CASSLGVGGTEAFF,TGTGCCAGCAGTCTAGGGGTGGGTGGCACTGAAGCTTTCTTT
NA,TRBV28,TRBJ1-4,NA,CASIESGATNEKLFF,TGTGCCAGCATCGAATCAGGGGCAACTAATGAAAAACTGTTTTTT
NA,TRBV28,TRBJ1-4,NA,CASSLPPTGTGGLFF,TGTGCCAGCAGTCTGCCACCCACAGGGACGGGAGGACTGTTTTTT
TRBD2,TRBV5-8,TRBJ2-3,NA,CASSLLYGTKIGDTQYF,TGTGCCAGCAGCTTACTCTACGGGACTAAAATTGGAGATACGCAGTATTTT
TRBD2,TRBV28,TRBJ2-7,NA,CASSLGLAGYEQYF,TGTGCCAGCAGTTTGGGGCTAGCGGGCTACGAGCAGTACTTC
NA,TRBV5-6,TRBJ1-1,NA,CASSLKRLVNTEAFF,TGTGCCAGCAGCTTGAAGCGGCTAGTGAACACTGAAGCTTTCTTT
TRBD2,TRBV18,TRBJ2-1,NA,CASSSGVAGPPWEQFF,TGTGCCAGCTCATCAGGGGTAGCGGGGCCTCCGTGGGAGCAGTTCTTC
NA,TRBV4-1,TRBJ1-5,NA,CASSQGVRSNQPQHF,TGCGCCAGCAGCCAAGGGGTGAGGAGCAATCAGCCCCAGCATTTT
TRBD1,TRBV18,TRBJ1-2,NA,CASSPEGQGADGYTF,TGTGCCAGCTCACCCGAGGGACAGGGGGCCGATGGCTACACCTTC
TRBD2,TRBV25-1,TRBJ2-1,NA,CASTGAGASYNEQFF,TGTGCCAGCACCGGGGCGGGAGCGTCCTACAATGAGCAGTTCTTC
NA,TRBV28,TRBJ1-5,once,CASSLDKAIVGPQHF,TGTGCCAGCAGCTTAGACAAGGCCATCGTGGGGCCCCAGCATTTT
NA,TRBV30,TRBJ1-1,once,CACSSGEGTEAFF,TGTGCCTGCTCTTCGGGGGAAGGAACTGAGGCTTTCTTT
NA,TRBV19,TRBJ1-1,NA,CASSISRDTEAFF,TGTGCCAGTAGTATTAGCAGGGACACTGAAGCTTTCTTT
TRBD1,TRBV4-1,TRBJ1-2,NA,CASSLDRGNYGYTF,TGCGCCAGCAGCCTGGACAGGGGTAACTATGGCTACACCTTC
TRBD2,TRBV11-2,TRBJ2-1,NA,CASSFATSGINEQFF,TGTGCCAGCAGCTTCGCGACTAGCGGTATCAATGAGCAGTTCTTC
NA,TRBV7-9,TRBJ2-7,NA,CASRPAGGPYEQYF,TGTGCCAGCAGACCAGCCGGGGGGCCCTACGAGCAGTACTTC